These T cell receptor beta chains were read from a single sample in a study of memory CD4+ T cells and cytomegalovirus serostatus. Data came from immunoSEQ multiplex PCR; TCRdb stores just in-frame clones and leaves some out. The sample includes 55,000 or so clones, around four fifths of them seen just once. Sequenced sample: memory CD4+ T cells from blood. The receptor source for this set is an adult in good health and CMV-seropositive. Each CDR3 is given without its conserved first and last residue. D genes are given only for firm matches. Clone size is not always given. Where it is, it says once, few, many or a class for expanded clones.

TRBD1	NA	TRBV6-5	TRBJ1-2	ASCRQGAVSGYT
NA	NA	TRBV6-1	TRBJ2-7	ASSSTISYEQY
TRBD1	NA	TRBV6-5	TRBJ2-4	ASSTGVYKNIQY
NA	NA	TRBV5-4	TRBJ2-5	ASSLGGRGETQY
NA	NA	TRBV28	TRBJ1-3	ASSLASGNTIY
TRBD1	few	TRBV29-1	TRBJ1-2	SVTGGTYGYT
TRBD1	NA	TRBV5-1	TRBJ2-7	ASSLTGQGPSYEQY
TRBD2	NA	TRBV7-2	TRBJ2-2	ASRPGLASFTGELF
TRBD2	NA	TRBV5-1	TRBJ2-7	ASSSSGTSGGGYEQY
TRBD2	NA	TRBV5-1	TRBJ2-1	ASSLGLAGRVYEQF
NA	once	TRBV13	TRBJ1-1	ASSPNDEAF
TRBD1	NA	TRBV30	TRBJ1-6	AWVGQGGSPLH
TRBD1	NA	TRBV6-5	TRBJ2-7	ASRLRQGTSYEQY
TRBD1	NA	TRBV2	TRBJ1-4	ASSYRGLSEKLF
TRBD2	NA	TRBV11-2	TRBJ2-1	ASSRQRGRYNEQF
TRBD1	NA	TRBV6-1	TRBJ2-7	ASSEGDRLYEQY
NA	NA	TRBV11-2	TRBJ2-2	ASSQWTVRTGELF
NA	NA	TRBV30	TRBJ2-1	APYFDPPHEQF
NA	NA	TRBV7-9	TRBJ1-2	ASSLHGISNYGYT
NA	NA	TRBV4-2	TRBJ1-3	ASSQESGSGNTIY
TRBD1	NA	TRBV7-7	TRBJ2-2	ASRGQGRTGELF
TRBD1	NA	TRBV5-5	TRBJ1-5	ASSPRTGGDQPQH
TRBD1	NA	TRBV5-4	TRBJ2-5	ASKLDRGHETQY
NA	few	TRBV7-6	TRBJ1-2	ASSDKTAYGYT
NA	NA	TRBV19	TRBJ2-1	ASSADRSSYNEQF
TRBD2	NA	TRBV6-1	TRBJ2-7	ASSGTSGDSYEQY
NA	NA	TRBV9	TRBJ2-7	ASSVGGASWEQY
NA	NA	TRBV28	TRBJ1-2	ASSPAGSPHGTGGYT
TRBD2	NA	TRBV28	TRBJ2-2	ASSALAGDTGELF
NA	few	TRBV18	TRBJ1-5	ASSATTGRGNQPQH
NA	NA	TRBV11-1	TRBJ2-2	ASSLGGLDTGELF
NA	NA	TRBV5-4	TRBJ1-4	ASSLLGDTATNEKLF
TRBD1	NA	TRBV5-5	TRBJ2-5	ASSLGEQGPQETQY
NA	NA	TRBV5-1	TRBJ2-1	ASSLGADLRNEQF
NA	NA	TRBV10-3	TRBJ1-1	AISEATATEAF
NA	NA	TRBV6-5	TRBJ1-2	ASRVDGYT
NA	NA	TRBV9	TRBJ1-4	ASSPQALTNEKLF
NA	NA	TRBV7-2	TRBJ2-7	ASRPRGQGYEQY
TRBD1	NA	TRBV5-1	TRBJ1-2	ASSSSGTGGRNYGYT
TRBD1	NA	TRBV11-2	TRBJ1-2	ASSLGGQLGYT
NA	NA	TRBV4-3	TRBJ1-4	ASSQDTVRTGEKLF
NA	NA	TRBV5-1	TRBJ2-5	ASSLSQGIPQETQY
TRBD2	once	TRBV10-1	TRBJ2-5	ASSESLAGGQETQY
NA	NA	TRBV6-5	TRBJ1-5	ASSGQPNQPQH
NA	NA	TRBV7-2	TRBJ2-1	ASRPSTRHNEQF
NA	medium-sized	TRBV7-9	TRBJ2-2	ASSLRRNTGELF
TRBD1	NA	TRBV27	TRBJ1-2	ASSYRGKNYGYT
TRBD2	NA	TRBV5-4	TRBJ2-7	ASSLRGGGSYEQY
NA	NA	TRBV30	TRBJ1-6	AWSWAGANSPLH
NA	NA	TRBV5-4	TRBJ1-2	ASSLNRVLAGYT